This entry describes one T cell receptor beta chain. V lost 6 bases and J lost 2; bases outside the gene matches: 7. The CDR3 extends over 14 amino acids. Germline V lookup: CDR1 MNHEY, CDR2 SVGAGI. The data originate from a study of blood T cell repertoires in COVID-19. About the research overall: Whether acute or convalescent, the COVID-19 samples came from the United States, Italy and Spain. The cDNA or gDNA used as material had been derived from T cells, B-cell-depleted T cells, or PBMCs.

Original data processing: Amplification of reference gene primers provided the estimated nucleated cell counts. Sequenced by immunoSEQ multiplex PCR; TCRdb stores in-frame clones only, minus some. The DNA was the basis for D and trimming; V, J and clone size are from that table. Of some 60,000 clones in the sample, 82% were seen once. The V call is TRBV6-5, the J call TRBJ2-7; TRBD1 matches 7 bases. Sequenced: peripheral blood. The TCR originated in a human donor in a cohort sampled during active COVID-19. CDR3 nucleotides: TGTGCCAGCAGGATCGACAGGGCAGCCTACGAGCAGTACGTC. Translating it yields CASRIDRAAYEQYV.